This T cell receptor beta chain was profiled in a study of OX40 agonist ivuxolimab in advanced cancers. Study-level information: As their treatment, patients were administered ivuxolimab, an agonistic anti-OX40 (CD134) antibody. Three individuals attained partial responses, comprising one hepatocellular carcinoma case and two cutaneous melanoma cases.

This table comes from immunoSEQ multiplex PCR, and its TCRdb copy is limited to in-frame clones, with some not included. This table holds about 76,000 clones, approximately 80% found once. Study-level points and caveats: Average numbers of expanded clones were greater in CD8+ T cells than in CD4+.

This CDR3 comprises 16 residues. CDR1 MGHRA and CDR2 YSYEKL come from the germline V gene. V lost 0 bases to trimming and J lost 2 bases, with 14 bases between them. Points on this clone: The antigen is not known.

The V and J genes are TRBV4-1 and TRBJ2-7; D unresolved. This receptor was taken from an adult with an advanced solid tumor such as melanoma, head and neck, liver or kidney cancer. The sample was CD4+ or CD8+ T cells sorted from blood, taken in a trial of the OX40 agonist ivuxolimab. The CDR3 is CASSQDTGPAPYEQYF. In nucleotides, the CDR3 is TGCGCCAGCAGCCAAGATACGGGCCCAGCCCCCTACGAGCAGTACTTC.